The present entry profiles one T cell receptor (beta chain) with its context. In Seattle, patients joined the study during active infection and were tracked longitudinally. The sample comes from a study of blood T cell repertoires in COVID-19. Germline V CDR1 and CDR2: LGHNA, YSLEER. The CDR3 runs to 13 residues. V lost 1 base to trimming and J lost 9 bases, with 11 bases between them. Here immunoSEQ multiplex PCR was the method, and the copy in TCRdb shows in-frame clones only, minus some. The table records some 300,000 clones, around 90% of them present only once. Input material: peripheral blood. The chain joins TRBV4-3 to TRBJ2-3, with D possibly matching TRBD2 (7 bases). The sequence was collected from a woman in her 50s with COVID-19, enrolled during active disease. The DNA for the CDR3 is TGCGCCAGCAGCCAAGGCCGGGGGGCCACGCAGTATTTT. This translates into CASSQGRGATQYF.